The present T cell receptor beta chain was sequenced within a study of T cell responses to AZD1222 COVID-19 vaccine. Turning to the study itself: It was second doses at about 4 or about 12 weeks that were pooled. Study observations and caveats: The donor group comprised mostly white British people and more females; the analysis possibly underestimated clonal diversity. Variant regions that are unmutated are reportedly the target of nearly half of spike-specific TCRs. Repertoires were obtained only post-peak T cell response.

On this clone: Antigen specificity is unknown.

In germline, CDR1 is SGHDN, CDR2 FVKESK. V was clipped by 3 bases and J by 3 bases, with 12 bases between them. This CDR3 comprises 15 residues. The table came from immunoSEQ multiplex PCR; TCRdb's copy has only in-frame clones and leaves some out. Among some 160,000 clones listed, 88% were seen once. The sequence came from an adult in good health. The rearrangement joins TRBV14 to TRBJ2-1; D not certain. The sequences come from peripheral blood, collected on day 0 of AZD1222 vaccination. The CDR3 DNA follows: TGTGCCAGCAGCCATATAATGCTAGGCTACAATGAGCAGTTCTTC. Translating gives CASSHIMLGYNEQFF.